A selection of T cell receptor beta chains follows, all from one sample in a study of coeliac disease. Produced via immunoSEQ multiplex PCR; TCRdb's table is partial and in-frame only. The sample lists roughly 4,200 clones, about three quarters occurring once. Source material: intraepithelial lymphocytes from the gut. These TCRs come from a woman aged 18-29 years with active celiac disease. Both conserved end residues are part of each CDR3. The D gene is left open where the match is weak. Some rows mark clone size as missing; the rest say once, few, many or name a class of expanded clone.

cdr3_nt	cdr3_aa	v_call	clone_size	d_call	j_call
TGCAGCGAACTGACAGACTATGGCTACACCTTC	CSELTDYGYTF	TRBV29-1	-	-	TRBJ1-2
TGTGCCAGCAGTGAAGGGACAGGCAAAAACATTCAGTACTTC	CASSEGTGKNIQYF	TRBV6-1	-	TRBD1	TRBJ2-4
TGTGCCAGCAGAGAGCGCGGAAAAGAGACCCAGTACTTC	CASRERGKETQYF	TRBV6-1	few	-	TRBJ2-5
TGCGCCAGCAGCTTATCCGGGCCCCGGGGAACCGGGGCCAACGTCCTGACTTTC	CASSLSGPRGTGANVLTF	TRBV5-1	-	-	TRBJ2-6
TGTGCCAGCAGCTTAGGTCGGGGGGGGAGCGAGACCCAGTACTTC	CASSLGRGGSETQYF	TRBV11-3	-	TRBD2	TRBJ2-5
TGTGCCAGCAGTAAAGAGCCGGGACAGAACTATGGCTACACCTTC	CASSKEPGQNYGYTF	TRBV6-1	-	TRBD1	TRBJ1-2
TGTGCCTGGAGTGTTCAACGGGGGGTAGCTGGCTACACCTTC	CAWSVQRGVAGYTF	TRBV30	-	-	TRBJ1-2
TGTGCCAGCAGTTCCGGGGACAGGGGGGGCAATTGGATTATCTACGAGCAGTACTTC	CASSSGDRGGNWIIYEQYF	TRBV28	-	TRBD1	TRBJ2-7
TGTGCCAGCAGCCAGTTAGCGGGAGGGCCTTTCTACAATGAGCAGTTCTTC	CASSQLAGGPFYNEQFF	TRBV14	-	TRBD2	TRBJ2-1
TGTGCCAGCAGCGGGCGAGCGGGGTCTAACTATGGCTACACCTTC	CASSGRAGSNYGYTF	TRBV9	-	-	TRBJ1-2
TGTGCCAGCAGCGCGGGGGATTGGAACGAGCAGTACTTC	CASSAGDWNEQYF	TRBV9	few	-	TRBJ2-7
TGTGCCAGCAGCGCGGGGACTATGGGCGAGCAGTACTTC	CASSAGTMGEQYF	TRBV9	-	TRBD2	TRBJ2-7
TGCAGCGTTGAACGCGGGGCGAAGGCAGATACGCAGTATTTT	CSVERGAKADTQYF	TRBV29-1	-	-	TRBJ2-3
TGTGCCAGCAGCGTAGGTCTCGAGACAGGGAACACTGAAGCTTTCTTT	CASSVGLETGNTEAFF	TRBV9	-	-	TRBJ1-1
TGTGCCAGCAGTGAGGGGACAGGGTCCTACAATGAGCAGTTCTTC	CASSEGTGSYNEQFF	TRBV6-4	once	TRBD1	TRBJ2-1
TGTGCCAGCAGCTTTGAGAGCACAGATACGCAGTATTTT	CASSFESTDTQYF	TRBV7-9	-	-	TRBJ2-3
TGTGCCAGCAGACGCGACAGGGGCCAGAACACCGGGGAGCTGTTTTTT	CASRRDRGQNTGELFF	TRBV27	-	TRBD1	TRBJ2-2
TGCGCCAGCAGCCAAGGGCCGGGACAGGGTCACTATGGCTACACCTTC	CASSQGPGQGHYGYTF	TRBV4-3	medium-sized	TRBD1	TRBJ1-2
TGCGCCAGCAGCCAGGCCGGGACAGGGTCGCTCGAGCAGTACTTC	CASSQAGTGSLEQYF	TRBV4-1	-	TRBD1	TRBJ2-7
TGTGCCAGCAGTCCGGGACTAGCGGCAACCAATGAGCAGTTCTTC	CASSPGLAATNEQFF	TRBV6-5	few	TRBD2	TRBJ2-1
TGTGCCAGCAGTTTATACGGGGAGGGCAGTGAGCAGTTCTTC	CASSLYGEGSEQFF	TRBV27	-	TRBD2	TRBJ2-1
TGCAGCGCCCCGCCGACAGGGATCGATGGCTACACCTTC	CSAPPTGIDGYTF	TRBV29-1	-	TRBD1	TRBJ1-2
TGCAGCGTTGATGGTCAGGCCGGGGGGCGATTGGTCGGGGATGGCTACACCTTC	CSVDGQAGGRLVGDGYTF	TRBV29-1	few	-	TRBJ1-2
TGTGCAATTGTGGGGGGGAAGGCCCAGCATTTT	CAIVGGKAQHF	TRBV6-1	-	-	TRBJ1-5
TGTGCCGCGAAGCGCAGGGGTCGGAACACTGAAGCTTTCTTT	CAAKRRGRNTEAFF	TRBV5-3	-	-	TRBJ1-1
TGTGCCAGCAGTTTAACGGTCGGGGCTGAAGCTTTCTTT	CASSLTVGAEAFF	TRBV27	-	-	TRBJ1-1
TGTGCCAGCAGCTTAAGCGGGGGGGCAGGGGAGCAGTACTTC	CASSLSGGAGEQYF	TRBV7-3	-	TRBD2	TRBJ2-7
TGCACCAGCAGCCTGCGACTAGTCAATGAGCAGTTCTTC	CTSSLRLVNEQFF	TRBV1	-	-	TRBJ2-1
TGCACCAGCAGTAGCGCGAGTTTGTTGCGAAAGACCTATGGCTACACCTTC	CTSSSASLLRKTYGYTF	TRBV1	-	-	TRBJ1-2
TGTGCCAGCTCACCACTGGAGGGAGCCAGGGCGGATGGCTACACCTTC	CASSPLEGARADGYTF	TRBV18	-	-	TRBJ1-2